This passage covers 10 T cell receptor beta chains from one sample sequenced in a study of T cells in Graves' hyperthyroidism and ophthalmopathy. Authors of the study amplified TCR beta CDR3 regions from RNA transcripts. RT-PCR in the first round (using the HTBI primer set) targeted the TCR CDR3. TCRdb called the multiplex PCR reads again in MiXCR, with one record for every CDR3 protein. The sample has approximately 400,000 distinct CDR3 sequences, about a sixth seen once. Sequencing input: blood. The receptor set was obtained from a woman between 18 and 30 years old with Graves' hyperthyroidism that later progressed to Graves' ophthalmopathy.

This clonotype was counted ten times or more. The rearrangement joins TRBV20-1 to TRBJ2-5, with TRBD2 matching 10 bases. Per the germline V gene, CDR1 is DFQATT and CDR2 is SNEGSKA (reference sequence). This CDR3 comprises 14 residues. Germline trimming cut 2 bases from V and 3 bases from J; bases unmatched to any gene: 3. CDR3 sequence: CSARTLAGEETQYF. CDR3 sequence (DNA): TGCAGTGCTAGAACCCTAGCGGGAGAAGAGACCCAGTACTTC.

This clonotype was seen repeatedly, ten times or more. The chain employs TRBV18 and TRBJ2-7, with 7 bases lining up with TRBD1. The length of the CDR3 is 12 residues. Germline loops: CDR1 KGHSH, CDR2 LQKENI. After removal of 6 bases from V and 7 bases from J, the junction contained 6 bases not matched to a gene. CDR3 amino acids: CASSRDRAEQYF. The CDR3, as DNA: TGTGCCAGCTCCCGAGACAGGGCGGAGCAGTACTTC.

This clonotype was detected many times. CDR3 coding DNA: TGCAGTGCTGGGACAGGCAATCAGCCCCAGCATTTT. As protein: CSAGTGNQPQHF. The rearrangement links TRBV20-1 to TRBJ1-5; 7 bases fit TRBD1. The J segment lost 2 bases and the V segment lost 5 bases, leaving 0 bases of the junction unmatched. CDR1 and CDR2 from the germline V gene are DFQATT and SNEGSKA (reference sequence). This CDR3 has 12 residues.

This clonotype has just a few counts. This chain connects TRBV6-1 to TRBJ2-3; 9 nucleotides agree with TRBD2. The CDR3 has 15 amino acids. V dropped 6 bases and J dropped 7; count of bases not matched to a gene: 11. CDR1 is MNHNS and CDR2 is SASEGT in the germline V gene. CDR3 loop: CASSISGGRANTQYF. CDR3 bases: TGTGCCAGCAGCATTTCGGGCGGGAGGGCCAATACGCAGTATTTT.

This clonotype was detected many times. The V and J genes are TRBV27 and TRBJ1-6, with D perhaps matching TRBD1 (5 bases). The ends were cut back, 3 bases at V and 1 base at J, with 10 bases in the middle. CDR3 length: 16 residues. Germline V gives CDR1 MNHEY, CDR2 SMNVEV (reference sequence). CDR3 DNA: TGTGCCAGCAGTTTTAGTAGGGGTTCCTATAATTCACCCCTCCACTTT. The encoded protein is CASSFSRGSYNSPLHF.

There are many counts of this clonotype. CDR3 amino acids: CASSQVFAASYEQYF. CDR3 sequence (DNA): TGTGCCAGCAGCCAAGTATTTGCGGCCTCCTACGAGCAGTACTTC. The chain has TRBV16 and TRBJ2-7; D not certain. Trimming removed 2 bases from V and 0 bases from J, with 11 bases in between. The germline V gene encodes CDR1 KGHSY and CDR2 FQNENV. The CDR3 length is 15 residues.

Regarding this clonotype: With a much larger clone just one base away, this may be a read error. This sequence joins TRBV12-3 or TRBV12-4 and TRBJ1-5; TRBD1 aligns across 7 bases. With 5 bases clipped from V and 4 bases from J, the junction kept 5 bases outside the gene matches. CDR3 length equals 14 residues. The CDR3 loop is CASSAGQVNQPQHF. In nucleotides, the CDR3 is TGTGCCAGCAGTGCCGGACAGGTAAATCAGCCCCAGCATTTT.

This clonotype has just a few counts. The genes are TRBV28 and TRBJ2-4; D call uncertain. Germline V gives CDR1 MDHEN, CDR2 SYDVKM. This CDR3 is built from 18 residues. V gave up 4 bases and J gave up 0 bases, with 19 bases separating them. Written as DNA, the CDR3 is TGTGCCAGCAGTTCAGGTCTGGCAGTCGTCCTAGCCAAAAACATTCAGTACTTC. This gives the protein CASSSGLAVVLAKNIQYF.

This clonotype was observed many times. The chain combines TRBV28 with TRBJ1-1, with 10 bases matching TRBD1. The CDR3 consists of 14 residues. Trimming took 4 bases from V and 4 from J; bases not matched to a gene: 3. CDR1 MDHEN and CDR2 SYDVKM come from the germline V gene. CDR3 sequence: CASSSRDRGTEAFF. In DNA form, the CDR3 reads TGTGCCAGCAGTTCCCGGGACAGGGGCACTGAAGCTTTCTTT.

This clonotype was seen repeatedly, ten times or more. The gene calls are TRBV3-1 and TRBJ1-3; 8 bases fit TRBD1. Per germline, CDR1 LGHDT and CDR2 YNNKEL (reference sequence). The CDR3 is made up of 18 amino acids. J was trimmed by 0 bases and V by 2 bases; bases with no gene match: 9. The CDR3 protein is CASSQSGTGRSSGNTIYF. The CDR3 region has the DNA TGTGCCAGCAGCCAAAGTGGGACAGGACGGAGCTCTGGAAACACCATATATTTT.